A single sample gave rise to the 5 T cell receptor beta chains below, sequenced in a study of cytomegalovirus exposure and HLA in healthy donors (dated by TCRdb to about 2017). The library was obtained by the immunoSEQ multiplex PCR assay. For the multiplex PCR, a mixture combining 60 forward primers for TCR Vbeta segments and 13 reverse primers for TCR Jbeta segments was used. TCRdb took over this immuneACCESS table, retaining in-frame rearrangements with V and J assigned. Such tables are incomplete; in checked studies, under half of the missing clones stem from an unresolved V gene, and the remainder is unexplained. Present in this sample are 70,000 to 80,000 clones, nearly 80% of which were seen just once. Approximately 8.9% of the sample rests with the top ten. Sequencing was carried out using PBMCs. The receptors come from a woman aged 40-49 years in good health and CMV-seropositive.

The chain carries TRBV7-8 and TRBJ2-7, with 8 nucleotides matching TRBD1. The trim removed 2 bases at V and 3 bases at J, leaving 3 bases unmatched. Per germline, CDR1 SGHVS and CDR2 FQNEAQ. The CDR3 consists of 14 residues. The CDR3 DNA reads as TGTGCCAGCAGCTTATCCAGGGGGCGCTACGAGCAGTACTTC. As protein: CASSLSRGRYEQYF.

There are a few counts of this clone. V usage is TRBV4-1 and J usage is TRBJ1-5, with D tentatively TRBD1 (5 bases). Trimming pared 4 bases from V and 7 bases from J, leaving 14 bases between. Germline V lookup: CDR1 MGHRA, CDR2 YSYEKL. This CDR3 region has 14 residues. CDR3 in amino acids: CASSPDPGGQPQHF. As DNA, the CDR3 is TGCGCCAGCAGCCCAGACCCCGGGGGGCAGCCCCAGCATTTT.

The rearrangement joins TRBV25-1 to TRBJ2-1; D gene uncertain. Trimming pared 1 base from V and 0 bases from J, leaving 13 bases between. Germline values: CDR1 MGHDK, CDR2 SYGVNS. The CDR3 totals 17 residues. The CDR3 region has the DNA TGTGCCAGCAGTGAATTTGGGCACCAGAGCTCCTACAATGAGCAGTTCTTC. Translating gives CASSEFGHQSSYNEQFF.

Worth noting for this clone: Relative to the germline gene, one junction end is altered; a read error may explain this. CDR3 amino acids: CSARGENTGELFF. Here the CDR3 DNA reads TGCTCGGCCCGGGGGGAAAACACCGGGGAGCTGTTTTTT. The rearrangement uses TRBV28 and TRBJ2-2; 7 positions agree with TRBD2. CDR1 and CDR2 (germline): MDHEN, SYDVKM. The CDR3 loop spans 13 amino acids.

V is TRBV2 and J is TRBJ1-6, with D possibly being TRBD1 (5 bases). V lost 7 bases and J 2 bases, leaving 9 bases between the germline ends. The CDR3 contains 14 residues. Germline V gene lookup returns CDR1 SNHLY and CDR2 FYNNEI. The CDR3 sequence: CASKGVPYNSPLHF. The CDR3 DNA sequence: TGTGCCAGCAAAGGGGTCCCCTATAATTCACCCCTCCACTTT.